These 16 T cell receptor beta chains were sequenced from one sample in a study of Ad26.COV2.S vaccination and SARS-CoV-2 variants. Treatment noted: some 19 received Ad26.COV2.S at low or high dose, single or two shots; roughly 5 received placebo; per-sample allocation not given. Sampling was done on day 63 after the first vaccine or placebo injection. Sequencing used immunoSEQ multiplex PCR; TCRdb keeps in-frame clones, though not all of them. The sample yields roughly 500,000 clones, roughly nine tenths seen once. Specimen: peripheral blood, collected in a trial of Ad26.COV2.S vaccine versus placebo. Receptors were obtained from a person aged 18-60 years who received the Ad26.COV2.S COVID-19 vaccine or a placebo.

This chain connects TRBV28 to TRBJ1-1; D is unclear. V was clipped by 10 bases and J by 2 bases, with 14 bases between them. Germline lookup yields CDR1 MDHEN and CDR2 SYDVKM. This CDR3 is built from 13 residues. Here the CDR3 reads CATTSDFNTEAFF. The CDR3 DNA reads as TGTGCCACCACTTCAGACTTCAACACTGAAGCTTTCTTT.

This clone was counted a single time. The chain combines TRBV30 with TRBJ2-1; the match to TRBD2 covers 14 bases. This CDR3 is 16 amino acids long. The germline V gene has CDR1 GTSNPN and CDR2 SVGIG (reference sequence). V was clipped by 1 base and J by 8 bases; unmatched bases: 7. The DNA for the CDR3 is TGTGCCTGGAGTGGGCCCGGGACTAGCGGGAGACATGAGCAGTTCTTC. The encoded protein is CAWSGPGTSGRHEQFF.

The chain links TRBV6-5 to TRBJ1-4; no reliable D call. The CDR3 runs to 11 residues. V was shortened by 6 bases and J by 6 bases, with 5 bases between the two germline ends. Germline CDR1 is MNHEY and CDR2 is SVGAGI. CDR3 loop: CASRPYEKLFF. CDR3 nucleotides: TGTGCCAGCAGACCCTATGAAAAACTGTTTTTT.

V and J are TRBV5-5 and TRBJ2-7, with TRBD2 matching over 8 bases. The CDR3 sequence is 15 residues long. Looked up from germline, CDR1 is SGHKS and CDR2 is YYEKEE (reference sequence). V was clipped by 2 bases and J by 2 bases; unmatched bases: 6. CDR3 in DNA: TGTGCCAGCAGCTTCGGGGGAGCGGGAGCCTACGAGCAGTACTTC. Translation: CASSFGGAGAYEQYF.

The chain recombines TRBV7-6 with TRBJ2-1; D not certain. CDR3 size: 19 residues. Germline V gene sequence: CDR1 SGHVS, CDR2 FNYEAQ. The V end lost 1 base, the J end lost 1 base, and 20 bases lay between the germline ends. CDR3 in DNA: TGTGCCAGCAGCTTAGTTCCCTCCCTTAGCCTAAGATCCTACAATGAGCAGTTCTTC. Translation: CASSLVPSLSLRSYNEQFF.

V is TRBV6-5 and J is TRBJ1-1, with D uncertain. The CDR3 is 13 residues long. Germline values: CDR1 MNHEY, CDR2 SVGAGI. Trimming shortened V by 7 bases and J by 7 bases, and 16 bases separated the two germline ends. The CDR3 protein is CASTPNAIGEAFF. The DNA for the CDR3 is TGTGCCAGCACCCCGAACGCCATCGGTGAAGCTTTCTTT.

This chain uses TRBV6-1 with TRBJ1-2, with a tentative D call TRBD1 (6 bases). With 3 bases removed from V and 8 bases from J, the gap between germline ends came to 10 bases. CDR1 MNHNS and CDR2 SASEGT come from the germline V gene. The CDR3 runs to 12 residues. The CDR3 bases are TGTGCCAGCAGTGAGCAGGGGCGAGGCTACACCTTC. It encodes CASSEQGRGYTF.

This clone has more than one count but fewer than ten. The V gene is TRBV10-3, the J gene TRBJ2-5, with no clear D. CDR1 ENHRY and CDR2 SYGVKD come from the germline V gene. The CDR3 is 14 residues long. The ends were cut back, 0 bases at V and 1 base at J, with 6 bases in the middle. The CDR3 coding sequence is TGTGCCATCAGTGAGTCAGGCAGCCAAGAGACCCAGTACTTC. This encodes CAISESGSQETQYF.

The V call is TRBV5-4, the J call TRBJ2-7; TRBD1 is a possible D gene (6 bases). Trimming took off 5 bases at V and 0 bases at J, with 15 bases between the two ends. The CDR3 has 15 residues. Germline V lookup: CDR1 SGHNT, CDR2 YYREEE (reference sequence). The CDR3 DNA reads as TGTGCCAGCAGTCTCACGGACAGCCTCTCCTACGAGCAGTACTTC. Encoded protein: CASSLTDSLSYEQYF.

The chain employs TRBV27 and TRBJ2-2; D is undetermined. The CDR3 totals 14 residues. CDR1 is MNHEY and CDR2 is SMNVEV in the germline V gene (reference sequence). Trimming pared 2 bases from V and 3 bases from J, leaving 7 bases between. The CDR3 nucleotides read TGTGCCAGCAGTTTACGCAGTTACACCGGGGAGCTGTTTTTT. Protein product: CASSLRSYTGELFF.

The rearrangement uses TRBV4-3 and TRBJ1-1, with D perhaps TRBD1 (6 bases). Germline CDR1 and CDR2: LGHNA and YSLEER. Trimming took 6 bases from V and 1 from J, leaving 18 bases between them. This CDR3 spans 16 amino acids. CDR3 region: CASSQGSREGNTEAFF. As DNA, the CDR3 is TGCGCCAGCAGTCAGGGGTCGAGGGAGGGGAACACTGAAGCTTTCTTT.

The V gene is TRBV4-1, the J gene TRBJ1-2; maybe TRBD1 (5 bases). Trimming stripped 2 bases from V and 6 bases from J, with 19 bases between. CDR1 is MGHRA and CDR2 is YSYEKL in the germline V gene. The CDR3 is 16 residues long. The CDR3 DNA follows: TGCGCCAGCAGCCAATCGGGGACGCGCCGCGTTGATGGCTACACCTTC. Its translation: CASSQSGTRRVDGYTF.

The chain combines TRBV28 with TRBJ1-3, with D possibly matching TRBD1 (5 bases). V was shortened by 5 bases and J by 0 bases, with 11 bases between the two germline ends. Germline lookup yields CDR1 MDHEN and CDR2 SYDVKM. CDR3 size: 15 residues. The CDR3 sequence: CASSRGDHSGNTIYF. The CDR3 DNA is TGTGCCAGCAGTCGGGGGGACCACTCTGGAAACACCATATATTTT.

CDR3 sequence: CASSLVGTRQGDYEQYF. CDR3 coding DNA: TGTGCCAGCAGCTTAGTGGGCACCAGACAGGGGGACTACGAGCAGTACTTC. This chain connects TRBV7-9 to TRBJ2-7, with TRBD1 matching over 9 bases. The CDR3 runs to 17 residues. From germline, CDR1 is SEHNR and CDR2 FQNEAQ (reference sequence). J was trimmed by 3 bases and V by 1 base; bases with no gene match: 10.

V is TRBV2 and J is TRBJ1-4; D is unclear. This CDR3 contains 10 residues. Between the trimmed V and J ends, which lost 4 bases and 7 bases, there was a span of 1 base. Per the germline V gene, CDR1 is SNHLY and CDR2 is FYNNEI. CDR3 protein: CASSGEKLFF. The DNA of the CDR3 is TGTGCCAGCAGTGGTGAAAAACTGTTTTTT. The full variable domain, its missing parts supplied by reference TRBV2 and TRBJ1-4, is EPEVTQTPSHQVTQMGQEVILRCVPISNHLYFYWYRQILGQKVEFLVSFYNNEISEKSEIFDDQFSVERPDGSNFTLKIRSTKLEDSAMYFCASSGEKLFFGSGTQLSVL.

The chain links TRBV18 to TRBJ1-1, with D possibly being TRBD1 (5 bases). The V end was cut by 8 bases, the J end by 5 bases, with 21 bases between. The CDR3 runs to 15 residues. Germline CDR1 is KGHSH and CDR2 is LQKENI. The CDR3 here is CASAESGLRGTEAFF. DNA for the CDR3: TGTGCCAGCGCAGAGTCGGGACTCCGAGGGACTGAAGCTTTCTTT.